This T cell receptor (beta chain) was observed in a study of shared clonotypes between healthy human individuals. The authors distributed each subset's genomic DNA evenly over several immunoSEQ plates. The repertoire was sequenced with immunoSEQ multiplex PCR; TCRdb's copy has only in-frame clones and lacks some. The table shows 1,100,000 or so clones, with 75% to 80% occurring only once. V was pared by 2 bases and J by 13 bases, with 8 bases of the junction left unmatched. The CDR3 sequence is 13 residues long. Germline V gives CDR1 MGHRA, CDR2 YSYEKL. This sequence originates from a man between 18 and 35 years old in good health. Some clones in this sample may be carry-over from other donors' samples. Sequencing was carried out using memory CD4+ T cells from PBMCs. Subset indicated: CD45RA-negative fraction. The chain combines TRBV4-1 with TRBJ2-1; the match to TRBD2 covers 7 bases. The CDR3 bases are TGCGCCAGCAGCCAACTAACTAGCGACGCTCAGTTCTTC. It specifies CASSQLTSDAQFF.